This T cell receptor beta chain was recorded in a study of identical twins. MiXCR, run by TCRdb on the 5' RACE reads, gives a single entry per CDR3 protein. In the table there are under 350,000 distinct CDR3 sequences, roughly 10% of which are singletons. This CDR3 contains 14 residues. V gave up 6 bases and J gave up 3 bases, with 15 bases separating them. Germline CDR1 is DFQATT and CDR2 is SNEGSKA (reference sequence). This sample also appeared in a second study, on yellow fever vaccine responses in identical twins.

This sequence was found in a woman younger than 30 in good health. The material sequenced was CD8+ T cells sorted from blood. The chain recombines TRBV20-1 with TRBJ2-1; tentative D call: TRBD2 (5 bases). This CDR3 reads CSAQLYGVYNEQFF. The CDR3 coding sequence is TGCAGTGCCCAACTGTACGGGGTCTACAATGAGCAGTTCTTC.